This T cell receptor (beta chain) was captured in a study of blood T cell repertoires in COVID-19. This CDR3 contains 14 residues. Trimming removed 2 bases at V and 7 bases at J, with 14 bases between. Germline-derived CDR1 and CDR2 are SGHAT and FQNNGV. TCRdb keeps only in-frame clones here, not all; method: immunoSEQ multiplex PCR. Of about 97,000 clones in the sample, roughly 88% were seen once. The clonotype originates from a man aged 50-59 years with COVID-19, enrolled during active disease. This chain connects TRBV11-2 to TRBJ1-2; D is uncertain. The sequencing sample was made of peripheral blood. CDR3 nucleotides: TGTGCCAGCAGCTTAATAATGGCGGCTGGTGGCTACACCTTC. Its translation: CASSLIMAAGGYTF.